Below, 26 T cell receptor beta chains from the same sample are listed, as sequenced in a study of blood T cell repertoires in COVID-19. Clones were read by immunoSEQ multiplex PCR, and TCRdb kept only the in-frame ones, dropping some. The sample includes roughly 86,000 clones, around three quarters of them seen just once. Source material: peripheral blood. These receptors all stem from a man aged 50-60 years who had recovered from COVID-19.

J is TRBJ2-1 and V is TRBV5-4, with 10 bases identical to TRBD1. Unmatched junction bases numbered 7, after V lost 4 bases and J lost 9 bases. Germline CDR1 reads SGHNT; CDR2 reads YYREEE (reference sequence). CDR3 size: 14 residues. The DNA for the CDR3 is TGTGCCAGCAGCATTGACAGGGGGCAAAGTGAGCAGTTCTTC. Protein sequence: CASSIDRGQSEQFF.

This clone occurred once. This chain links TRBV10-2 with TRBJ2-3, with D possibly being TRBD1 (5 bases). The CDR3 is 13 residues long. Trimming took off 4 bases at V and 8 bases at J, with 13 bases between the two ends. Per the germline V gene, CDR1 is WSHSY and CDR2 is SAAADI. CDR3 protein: CASSGNRQGTQYF. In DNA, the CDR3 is TGCGCCAGCAGTGGAAACCGCCAGGGTACGCAGTATTTT.

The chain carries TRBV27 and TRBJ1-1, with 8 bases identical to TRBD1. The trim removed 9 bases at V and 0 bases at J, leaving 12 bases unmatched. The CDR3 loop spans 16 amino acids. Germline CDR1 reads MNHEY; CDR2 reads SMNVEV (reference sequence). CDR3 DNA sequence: TGTGCCAGTTTCCTAAGGACAGGGAATGTGAACACTGAAGCTTTCTTT. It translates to CASFLRTGNVNTEAFF.

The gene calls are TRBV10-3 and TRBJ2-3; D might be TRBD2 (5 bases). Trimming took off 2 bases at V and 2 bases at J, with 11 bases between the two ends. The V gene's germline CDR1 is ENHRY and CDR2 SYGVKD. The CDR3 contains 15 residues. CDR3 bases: TGTGCCATCAGTGAGAGTGACGGGAACACAGATACGCAGTATTTT. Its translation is CAISESDGNTDTQYF.

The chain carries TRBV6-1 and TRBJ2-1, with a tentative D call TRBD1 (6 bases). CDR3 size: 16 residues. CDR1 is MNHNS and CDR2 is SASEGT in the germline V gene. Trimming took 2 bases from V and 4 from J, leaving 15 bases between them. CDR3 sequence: CASSELGRGRYNEQFF. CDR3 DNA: TGTGCCAGCAGTGAACTCGGCAGGGGACGTTACAATGAGCAGTTCTTC.

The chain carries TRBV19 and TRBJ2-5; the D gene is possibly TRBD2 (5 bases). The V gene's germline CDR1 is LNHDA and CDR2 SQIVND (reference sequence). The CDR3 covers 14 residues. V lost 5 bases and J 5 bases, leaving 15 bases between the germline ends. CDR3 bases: TGTGCCAGTAGTCGGCGAGGGCTCGGGGAGACCCAGTACTTC. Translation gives CASSRRGLGETQYF.

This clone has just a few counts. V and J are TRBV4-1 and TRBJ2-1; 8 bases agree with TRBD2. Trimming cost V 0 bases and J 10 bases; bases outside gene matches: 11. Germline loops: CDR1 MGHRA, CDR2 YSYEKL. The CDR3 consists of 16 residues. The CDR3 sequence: CASSQEGAGVGGEQFF. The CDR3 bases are TGCGCCAGCAGCCAAGAAGGAGCGGGAGTCGGCGGAGAGCAGTTCTTC.

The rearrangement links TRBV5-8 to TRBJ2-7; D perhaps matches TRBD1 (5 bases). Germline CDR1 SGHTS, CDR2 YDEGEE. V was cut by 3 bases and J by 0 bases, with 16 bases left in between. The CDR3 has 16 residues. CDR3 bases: TGTGCCAGCAGCTGGGGCCCCGATCCGAGCTCCTACGAGCAGTACTTC. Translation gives CASSWGPDPSSYEQYF.

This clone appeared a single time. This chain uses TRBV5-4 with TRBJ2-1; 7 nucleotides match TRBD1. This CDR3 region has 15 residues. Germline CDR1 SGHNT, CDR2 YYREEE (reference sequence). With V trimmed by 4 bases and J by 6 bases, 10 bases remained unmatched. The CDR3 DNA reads TGTGCCAGCAGCAGAGACAGGGAAGGGTTCAATGAGCAGTTCTTC. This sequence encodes CASSRDREGFNEQFF.

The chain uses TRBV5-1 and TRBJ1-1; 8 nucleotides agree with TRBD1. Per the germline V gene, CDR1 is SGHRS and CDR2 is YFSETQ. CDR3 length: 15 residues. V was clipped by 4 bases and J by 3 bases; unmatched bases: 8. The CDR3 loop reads CASSIGQGGYTEAFF. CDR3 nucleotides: TGCGCCAGCAGCATCGGACAGGGAGGCTACACTGAAGCTTTCTTT.

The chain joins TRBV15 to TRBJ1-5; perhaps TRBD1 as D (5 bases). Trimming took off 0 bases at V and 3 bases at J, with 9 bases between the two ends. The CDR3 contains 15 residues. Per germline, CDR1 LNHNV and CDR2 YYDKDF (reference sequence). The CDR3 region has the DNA TGTGCCACCAGCAGAGATAAGGGGTACAATCAGCCCCAGCATTTT. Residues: CATSRDKGYNQPQHF. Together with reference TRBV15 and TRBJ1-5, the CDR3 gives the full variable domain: DAMVIQNPRYQVTQFGKPVTLSCSQTLNHNVMYWYQQKSSQAPKLLFHYYDKDFNNEADTPDNFQSRRPNTSFCFLDIRSPGLGDTAMYLCATSRDKGYNQPQHFGDGTRLSIL.

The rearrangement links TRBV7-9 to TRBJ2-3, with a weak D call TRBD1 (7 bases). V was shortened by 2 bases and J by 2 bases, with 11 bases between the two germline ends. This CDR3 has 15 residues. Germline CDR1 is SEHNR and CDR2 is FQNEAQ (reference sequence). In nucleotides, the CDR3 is TGTGCCAGCAGCTTACAGGGGGGTAACACAGATACGCAGTATTTT. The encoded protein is CASSLQGGNTDTQYF. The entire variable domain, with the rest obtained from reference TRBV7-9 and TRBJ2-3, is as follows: DTGVSQNPRHKITKRGQNVTFRCDPISEHNRLYWYRQTLGQGPEFLTYFQNEAQLEKSRLLSDRFSAERPKGSFSTLEIQRTEQGDSAMYLCASSLQGGNTDTQYFGPGTRLTVL.

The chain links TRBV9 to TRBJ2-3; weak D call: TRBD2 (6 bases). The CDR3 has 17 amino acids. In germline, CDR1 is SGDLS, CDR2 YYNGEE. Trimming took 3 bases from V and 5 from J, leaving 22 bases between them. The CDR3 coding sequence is TGTGCCAGCAGCGGGGGGTCGCGCGGGGTCAGCGGAGATACGCAGTATTTT. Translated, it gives CASSGGSRGVSGDTQYF.

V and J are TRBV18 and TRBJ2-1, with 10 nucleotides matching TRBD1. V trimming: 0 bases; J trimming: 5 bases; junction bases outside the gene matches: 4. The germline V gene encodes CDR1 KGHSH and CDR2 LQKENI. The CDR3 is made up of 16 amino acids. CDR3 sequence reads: CASSPPGQGNDNEQFF. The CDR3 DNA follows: TGTGCCAGCTCACCACCGGGACAGGGGAACGACAATGAGCAGTTCTTC.

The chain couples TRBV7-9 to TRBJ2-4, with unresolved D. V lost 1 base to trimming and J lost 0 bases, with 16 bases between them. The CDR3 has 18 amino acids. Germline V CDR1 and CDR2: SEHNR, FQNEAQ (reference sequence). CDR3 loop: CASSLGIGRNLAKNIQYF. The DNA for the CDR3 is TGTGCCAGCAGCTTAGGTATAGGCAGGAATCTAGCCAAAAACATTCAGTACTTC.

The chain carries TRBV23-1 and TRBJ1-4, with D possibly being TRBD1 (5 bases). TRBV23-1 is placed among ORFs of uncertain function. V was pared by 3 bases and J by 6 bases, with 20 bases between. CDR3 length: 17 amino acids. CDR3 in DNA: TGCGCCAGCAGTCACGGAGGGGCCCCAAGTGCGGATGAAAAACTGTTTTTT. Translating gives CASSHGGAPSADEKLFF.

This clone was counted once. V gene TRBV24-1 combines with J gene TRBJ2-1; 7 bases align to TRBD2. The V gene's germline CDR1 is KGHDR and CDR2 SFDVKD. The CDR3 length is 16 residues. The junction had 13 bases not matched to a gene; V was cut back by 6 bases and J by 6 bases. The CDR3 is CATSMGWGREGNEQFF. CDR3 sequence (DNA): TGTGCCACCAGTATGGGATGGGGCAGGGAGGGCAATGAGCAGTTCTTC.

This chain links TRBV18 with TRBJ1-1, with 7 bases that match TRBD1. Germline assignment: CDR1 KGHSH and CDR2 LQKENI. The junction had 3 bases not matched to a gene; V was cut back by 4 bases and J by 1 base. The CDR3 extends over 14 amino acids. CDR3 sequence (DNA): TGTGCCAGCTCACTGGGACAGAAGAACACTGAAGCTTTCTTT. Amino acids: CASSLGQKNTEAFF.

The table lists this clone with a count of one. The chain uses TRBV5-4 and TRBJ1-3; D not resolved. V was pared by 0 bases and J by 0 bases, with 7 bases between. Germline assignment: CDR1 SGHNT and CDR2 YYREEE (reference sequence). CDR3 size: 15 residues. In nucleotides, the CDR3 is TGTGCCAGCAGCTTGGGTACAAGCTCTGGAAACACCATATATTTT. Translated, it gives CASSLGTSSGNTIYF.

CDR3 in amino acids: CASSLGGGVLETQYF. Written as DNA, the CDR3 is TGTGCCAGCAGCTTAGGCGGGGGGGTCCTGGAGACCCAGTACTTC. The rearrangement links TRBV7-9 to TRBJ2-5; 9 bases are a match to TRBD2. Trimming took 1 base from V and 5 from J; bases not matched to a gene: 5. The CDR3 runs to 15 residues. The germline gives CDR1 SEHNR, CDR2 FQNEAQ (reference sequence).

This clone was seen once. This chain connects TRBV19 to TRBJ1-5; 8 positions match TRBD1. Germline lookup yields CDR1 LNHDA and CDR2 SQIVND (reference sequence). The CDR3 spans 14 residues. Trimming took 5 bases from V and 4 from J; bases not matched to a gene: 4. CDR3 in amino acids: CASSPDRANQPQHF. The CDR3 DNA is TGTGCCAGTAGTCCGGACAGGGCTAATCAGCCCCAGCATTTT.

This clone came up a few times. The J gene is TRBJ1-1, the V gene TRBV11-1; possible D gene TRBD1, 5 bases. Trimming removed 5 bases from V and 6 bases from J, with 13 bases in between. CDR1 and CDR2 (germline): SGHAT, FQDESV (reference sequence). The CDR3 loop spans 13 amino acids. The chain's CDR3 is CASSLLGGAEAFF. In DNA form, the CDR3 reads TGTGCCAGCAGCCTACTTGGAGGGGCTGAAGCTTTCTTT.

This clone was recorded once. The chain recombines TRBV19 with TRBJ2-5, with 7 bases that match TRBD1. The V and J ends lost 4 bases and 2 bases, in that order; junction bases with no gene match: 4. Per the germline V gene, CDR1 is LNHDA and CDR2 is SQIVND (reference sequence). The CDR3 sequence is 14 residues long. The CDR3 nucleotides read TGTGCCAGTAGTACCCGGGACAGACAAGAGACCCAGTACTTC. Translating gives CASSTRDRQETQYF.

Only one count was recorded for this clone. CDR3 in DNA: TGTGCCAGCAGCTCCACCGGGCGGGGTTTCGATGGCTACACCTTC. It codes for CASSSTGRGFDGYTF. The chain links TRBV11-2 to TRBJ1-2, with no clear D. With 4 bases removed from V and 6 bases from J, the gap between germline ends came to 18 bases. Germline lookup yields CDR1 SGHAT and CDR2 FQNNGV. CDR3 length: 15 residues.

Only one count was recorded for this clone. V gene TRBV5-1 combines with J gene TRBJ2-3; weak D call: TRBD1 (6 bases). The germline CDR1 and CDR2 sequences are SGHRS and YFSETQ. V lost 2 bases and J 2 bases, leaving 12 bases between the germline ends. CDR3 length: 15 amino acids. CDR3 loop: CASSLGQKDTDTQYF. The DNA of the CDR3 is TGCGCCAGCAGCTTAGGACAGAAGGACACAGATACGCAGTATTTT.

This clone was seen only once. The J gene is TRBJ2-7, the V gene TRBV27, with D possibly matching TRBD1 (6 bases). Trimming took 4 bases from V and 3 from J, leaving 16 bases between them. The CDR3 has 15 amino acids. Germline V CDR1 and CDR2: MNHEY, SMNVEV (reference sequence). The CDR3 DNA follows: TGTGCCAGCAGTTGGGGGCCCGGGTCTAACTACGAGCAGTACTTC. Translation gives CASSWGPGSNYEQYF.